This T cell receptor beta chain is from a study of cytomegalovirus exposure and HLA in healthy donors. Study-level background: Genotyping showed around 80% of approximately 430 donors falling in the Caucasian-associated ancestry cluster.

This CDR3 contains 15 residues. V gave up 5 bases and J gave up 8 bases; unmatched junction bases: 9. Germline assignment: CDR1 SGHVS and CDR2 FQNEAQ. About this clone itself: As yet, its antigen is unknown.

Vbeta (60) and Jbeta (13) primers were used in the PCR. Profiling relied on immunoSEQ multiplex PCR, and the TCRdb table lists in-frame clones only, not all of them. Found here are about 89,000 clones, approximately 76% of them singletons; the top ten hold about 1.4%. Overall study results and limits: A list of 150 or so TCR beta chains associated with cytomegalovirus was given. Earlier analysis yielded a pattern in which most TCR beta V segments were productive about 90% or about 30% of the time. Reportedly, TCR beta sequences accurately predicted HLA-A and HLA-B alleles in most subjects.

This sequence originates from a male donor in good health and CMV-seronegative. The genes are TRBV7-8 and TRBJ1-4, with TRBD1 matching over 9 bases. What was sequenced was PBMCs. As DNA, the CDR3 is TGTGCCAGCAGCCCCCGGGACAGGGTTGAAGAAAAACTGTTTTTT. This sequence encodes CASSPRDRVEEKLFF.